This T cell receptor (beta chain) was identified during a study of T-cell reconstitution after alpha-beta-depleted transplantation in children. Unique molecular identifiers were incorporated during preparation of the TCRbeta library. TCRdb analysed the PCR reads with MiXCR anew, one entry per CDR3 protein. The sample contains about 500,000 distinct CDR3 sequences, 9.5% to 12% of which appear only once. This clonotype has just a few counts. The antigen remains undetermined. The germline gives CDR1 SGHTA, CDR2 FQGNSA. The CDR3 sequence is 14 residues long. Trimming cost V 2 bases and J 7 bases; bases outside gene matches: 5. General study results and limits: The authors attributed T-cell counts and diversity one year after transplant mostly to newly produced T cells. Surviving thymic progenitors and recipient T cells were the source of high TCRbeta diversity at day 60 in some patients. Expanded graft clones numbering several hundred reportedly gave rise to alpha-beta T cells about two months after transplant.

The source is a female patient aged 2-9 years who had a stem cell transplant for aplastic anemia, so the T cells may come from the graft donor. This material consisted of PBMCs, mostly from graft donor cells, taken 180 days after TCRalphabeta/CD19-depleted stem cell transplant. V usage is TRBV7-2 and J usage is TRBJ1-2; 9 bases are a match to TRBD1. This CDR3 is CASSLIQGAGGYTF. CDR3 nucleotides: TGTGCCAGCAGCTTAATACAGGGGGCTGGTGGCTACACCTTC.